This section outlines one T cell receptor beta chain sequence together with its context. Antigen specificity is unknown. This sample was included in a study of OX40 agonist ivuxolimab in advanced cancers. Clones were sequenced by immunoSEQ multiplex PCR, and TCRdb holds only the in-frame ones, with some missing. The data hold over 65,000 clones, with over 80% observed a single time. Findings of the study overall: At doses 0.1 to 3.0 mg/kg, CD4+ and CD8+ clones expanded.

Prior autoimmune disease or systemic immunosuppression barred patients. CDR3 length equals 20 residues. Trimming took 6 bases from V and 4 from J; bases not matched to a gene: 24. Germline lookup yields CDR1 SGHRS and CDR2 YFSETQ. Sequencing used CD4+ or CD8+ T cells sorted from blood, obtained in a trial of the OX40 agonist ivuxolimab. The TCR comes from an adult with an advanced solid tumor such as melanoma, head and neck, liver or kidney cancer. This rearrangement joins TRBV5-1 to TRBJ2-1; 8 bases map to TRBD1. CDR3 amino acids: CASIGQGDGYRESEYNEQFF. The CDR3 bases are TGCGCCAGCATCGGACAGGGAGATGGGTATCGTGAATCGGAGTACAATGAGCAGTTCTTC.